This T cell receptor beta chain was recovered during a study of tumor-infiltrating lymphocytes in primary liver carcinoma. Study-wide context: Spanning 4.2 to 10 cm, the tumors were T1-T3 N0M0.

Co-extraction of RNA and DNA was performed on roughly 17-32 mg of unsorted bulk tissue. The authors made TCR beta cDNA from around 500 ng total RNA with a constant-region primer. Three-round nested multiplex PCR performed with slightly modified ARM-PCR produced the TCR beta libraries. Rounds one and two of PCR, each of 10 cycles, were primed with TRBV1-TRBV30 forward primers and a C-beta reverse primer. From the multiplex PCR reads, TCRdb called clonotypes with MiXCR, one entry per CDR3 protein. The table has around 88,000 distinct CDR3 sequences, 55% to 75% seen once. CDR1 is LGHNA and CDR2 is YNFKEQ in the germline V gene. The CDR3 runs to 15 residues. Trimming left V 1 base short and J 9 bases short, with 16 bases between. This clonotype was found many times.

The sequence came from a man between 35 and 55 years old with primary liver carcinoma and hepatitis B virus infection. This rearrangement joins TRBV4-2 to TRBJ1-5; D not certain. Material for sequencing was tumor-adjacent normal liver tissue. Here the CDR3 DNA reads TGTGCCAGCAGCCAAGTCGTTGGGGTTTCATGGCCCCAGCATTTT. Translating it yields CASSQVVGVSWPQHF.